These 3 T cell receptor beta chains originate from one sample sequenced in a study of sequential checkpoint blockade in melanoma. Treatment of the sample: randomized to nivolumab then ipilimumab (arm A) or the reverse (arm B). The data were produced by immunoSEQ multiplex PCR, yet TCRdb's version contains in-frame clones alone and is incomplete. The repertoire holds more than 9,500 clones, with about 80% as singletons. The specimen was CD8+ T cells sorted from blood (inferred from file names), collected from a patient given nivolumab and ipilimumab in sequence. All receptors derive from a human donor with melanoma.

This clone has only a few counts. V and J are TRBV6-1 and TRBJ2-7; D is possibly TRBD1 (5 bases). Trimming stripped 2 bases from V and 7 bases from J, with 6 bases between. Germline V gene lookup returns CDR1 MNHNS and CDR2 SASEGT. This CDR3 is 11 amino acids long. CDR3 nucleotide sequence: TGTGCCAGCAGTGAACAGGGAGAGCAGTACTTC. Amino acid sequence: CASSEQGEQYF.

V is TRBV27 and J is TRBJ2-7, with 10 bases fitting TRBD1. Germline-derived CDR1 and CDR2 are MNHEY and SMNVEV (reference sequence). This CDR3 has 14 amino acids. V shed 5 bases and J 2 bases; nucleotides not matched to a gene: 3. CDR3: CASSTGTGAYEQYF. The CDR3 nucleotides read TGTGCCAGCAGTACCGGGACAGGGGCCTACGAGCAGTACTTC.

This chain's CDR3 is CASTPSGGATGELFF. CDR3 sequence (DNA): TGTGCCAGCACCCCTAGCGGGGGGGCCACCGGGGAGCTGTTTTTT. V is TRBV27 and J is TRBJ2-2, with TRBD2 matching over 12 bases. Unmatched junction bases numbered 4, after V lost 7 bases and J lost 4 bases. CDR3 length: 15 residues. The V gene's germline CDR1 is MNHEY and CDR2 SMNVEV (reference sequence).